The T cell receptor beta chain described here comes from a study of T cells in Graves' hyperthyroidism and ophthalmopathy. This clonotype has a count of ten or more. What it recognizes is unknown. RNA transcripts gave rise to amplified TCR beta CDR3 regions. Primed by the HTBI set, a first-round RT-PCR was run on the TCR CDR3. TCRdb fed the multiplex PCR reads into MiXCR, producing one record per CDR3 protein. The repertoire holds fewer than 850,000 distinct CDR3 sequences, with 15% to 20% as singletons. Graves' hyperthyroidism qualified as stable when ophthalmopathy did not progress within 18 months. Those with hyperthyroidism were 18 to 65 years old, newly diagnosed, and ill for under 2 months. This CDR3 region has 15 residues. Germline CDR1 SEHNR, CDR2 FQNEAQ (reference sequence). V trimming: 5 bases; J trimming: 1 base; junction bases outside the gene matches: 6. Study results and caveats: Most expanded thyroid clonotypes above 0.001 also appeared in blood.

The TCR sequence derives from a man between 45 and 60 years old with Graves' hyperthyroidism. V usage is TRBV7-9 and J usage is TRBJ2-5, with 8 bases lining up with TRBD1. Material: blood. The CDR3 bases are TGTGCCAGCAGCCGAGACAGGGGATTCCAAGAGACCCAGTACTTC. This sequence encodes CASSRDRGFQETQYF. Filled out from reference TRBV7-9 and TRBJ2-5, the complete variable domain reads DTGVSQNPRHKITKRGQNVTFRCDPISEHNRLYWYRQTLGQGPEFLTYFQNEAQLEKSRLLSDRFSAERPKGSFSTLEIQRTEQGDSAMYLCASSRDRGFQETQYFGPGTRLLVL.